This T cell receptor beta chain was sequenced for a study of T cell responses to AZD1222 COVID-19 vaccine. At the level of the study: The study pooled second doses at about 4 or about 12 weeks.

This clone was seen just once. The data were produced by immunoSEQ multiplex PCR, yet TCRdb's version contains in-frame clones alone and is incomplete. The sample has 120,000 to 150,000 clones, 91% seen once. Germline assignment: CDR1 SGHDN and CDR2 FVKESK. This CDR3 region has 15 residues. The trim removed 3 bases at V and 4 bases at J, leaving 8 bases unmatched. V is TRBV14 and J is TRBJ1-2; TRBD1 matches 7 bases. The clonotype originates from an adult in good health. This specimen was peripheral blood, taken on day 0 of AZD1222 vaccination. The chain's CDR3 is CASSHVLGTAYGYTF. The DNA for the CDR3 is TGTGCCAGCAGCCATGTCCTCGGGACAGCCTATGGCTACACCTTC.